This T cell receptor beta chain derives from a study of blood T cell repertoires in COVID-19. About the research overall: Acute and convalescent COVID-19 specimens originated in the United States, Italy and Spain.

Trimming cost V 4 bases and J 2 bases; bases outside gene matches: 4. Germline V lookup: CDR1 SGHTA, CDR2 FQGNSA. The CDR3 spans 15 residues. The table came from immunoSEQ multiplex PCR; TCRdb's copy has only in-frame clones and leaves some out. Of about 400,000 clones detected, 70% to 90% appear once; the ten largest clones hold around 2%. Sequenced sample: PBMCs or T cells enriched from blood (not recorded which). The genes are TRBV7-2 and TRBJ2-7; 11 nucleotides agree with TRBD2. This clonotype originated in a man aged 40-49 years in a cohort exposed to, infected with or recovered from COVID-19 (not recorded which). The CDR3 region has the DNA TGTGCCAGCAGCTCCCTAGCGGGAGGCACCTACGAGCAGTACTTC. Its protein is CASSSLAGGTYEQYF.